In this sample, the clone carrying this TCR beta chain turned up once. V dropped 5 bases and J dropped 8 bases, with 22 bases sitting between them. The CDR3 runs to 17 residues. Germline-derived CDR1 and CDR2 are SEHNR and FQNEAQ (reference sequence). The data stem from a study of shared clonotypes between healthy human individuals. Sequencing used immunoSEQ multiplex PCR; TCRdb keeps in-frame clones, though not all of them. The sample contains some 2.1 million clones, around 95% of which appear only once. The sequence came from a man younger than 35 in good health. V and J are TRBV7-9 and TRBJ1-6, with D maybe TRBD1 (5 bases). Sequences were obtained from naive CD4+ T cells sorted from blood. The subset was: CD45RA+ positively selected. CDR3 amino acids: CASSPTLIGGKYSPLHF. The CDR3 DNA sequence: TGTGCCAGCAGCCCAACGCTAATTGGGGGGAAGTATTCACCCCTCCACTTT.